These 15 T cell receptor beta chains originate from one sample sequenced in a study of cytomegalovirus exposure and HLA in healthy donors. TCRdb's copy holds only in-frame clones and misses some; the assay was immunoSEQ multiplex PCR. The table includes about 110,000 clones, around 85% detected once. The sequenced material came from PBMCs. The source of these receptors is a woman aged 18-29 years in good health and CMV-seronegative.

This rearrangement joins TRBV2 to TRBJ2-3; tentatively, D is TRBD2 (6 bases). The V and J ends lost 7 bases and 3 bases respectively, with 8 bases between them. The germline V gene encodes CDR1 SNHLY and CDR2 FYNNEI. The CDR3 totals 12 residues. CDR3 sequence (DNA): TGTGCCAGCAACGGGGGAACAGATACGCAGTATTTT. Translation gives CASNGGTDTQYF.

This clone was observed a handful of times. The rearrangement uses TRBV27 and TRBJ1-6; D not resolved. This CDR3 comprises 14 residues. The ends were cut back, 5 bases at V and 2 bases at J, with 7 bases in the middle. Looked up from germline, CDR1 is MNHEY and CDR2 is SMNVEV (reference sequence). The DNA of the CDR3 is TGTGCCAGCAGTGTTAGTGCCTATAATTCACCCCTCCACTTT. Protein: CASSVSAYNSPLHF.

This clone turned up a few times. This chain links TRBV11-2 with TRBJ2-7, with unresolved D. The CDR3 contains 13 residues. V dropped 5 bases and J dropped 4 bases, with 12 bases sitting between them. Looked up from germline, CDR1 is SGHAT and CDR2 is FQNNGV. The CDR3 DNA sequence: TGTGCCAGCAGCCGAACCAACGGGTACGAGCAGTACTTC. This translates into CASSRTNGYEQYF.

Only one count was recorded for this clone. The chain joins TRBV5-1 to TRBJ1-1, with D possibly matching TRBD1 (5 bases). Germline V gene lookup returns CDR1 SGHRS and CDR2 YFSETQ. Trimming took 4 bases from V and 4 from J, leaving 17 bases between them. The CDR3 sequence is 15 residues long. CDR3 sequence (DNA): TGCGCCAGCAGCCTGGACACGTCCCCTTCCACTGAAGCTTTCTTT. The encoded protein is CASSLDTSPSTEAFF.

This clone has a handful of counts. The gene calls are TRBV2 and TRBJ1-2; perhaps TRBD1 as D (5 bases). The V gene's germline CDR1 is SNHLY and CDR2 FYNNEI. The CDR3 is made up of 13 amino acids. V gave up 1 base and J gave up 5 bases, with 8 bases separating them. CDR3 nucleotide sequence: TGTGCCAGCAGTGAAGGGAGGGGATATGGCTACACCTTC. The encoded protein is CASSEGRGYGYTF.

This clone was picked up a small number of times. V and J are TRBV6-4 and TRBJ2-3; 12 bases agree with TRBD2. Germline loops: CDR1 MRHNA, CDR2 SNTAGT. The CDR3 covers 14 residues. V lost 6 bases, J lost 4 bases, and 2 bases stayed unmatched. In DNA form, the CDR3 reads TGTGCCAGCAGCCCTAGCGGGGGGGCAGATACGCAGTATTTT. This gives the protein CASSPSGGADTQYF.

The CDR3 region has the DNA TGTGCCAGCAGTTTAAGGCCAGAAAGGGACCGGGGGAAAGAGACCCAGTACTTC. It is translated as CASSLRPERDRGKETQYF. The chain has TRBV28 and TRBJ2-5; TRBD2 might be the D (6 bases). V was pared by 2 bases and J by 3 bases, with 22 bases between. CDR1 is MDHEN and CDR2 is SYDVKM in the germline V gene. This CDR3 has 18 amino acids.

The chain joins TRBV19 to TRBJ1-1; tentative D call: TRBD1 (5 bases). The V gene's germline CDR1 is LNHDA and CDR2 SQIVND (reference sequence). V was pared by 6 bases and J by 4 bases, with 12 bases between. The CDR3 is 13 amino acids. Written as DNA, the CDR3 is TGTGCCAGTAGACCAGGGATGGTCACTGAAGCTTTCTTT. This sequence encodes CASRPGMVTEAFF.

The J gene is TRBJ1-1, the V gene TRBV2; D gene ambiguous. Per the germline V gene, CDR1 is SNHLY and CDR2 is FYNNEI. Between the trimmed V and J ends, which lost 6 bases and 9 bases, there was a span of 11 bases. This CDR3 comprises 11 residues. CDR3 loop: CASRGPSKAFF. The DNA of the CDR3 is TGTGCCAGCAGGGGCCCGAGTAAAGCTTTCTTT.

The rearrangement uses TRBV6-1 and TRBJ2-3; 10 nucleotides line up with TRBD2. The CDR3 loop spans 14 amino acids. J lost 3 bases, V lost 4 bases, and 1 base had no gene match. Germline CDR1 is MNHNS and CDR2 is SASEGT. The CDR3 sequence: CASSGGLATDTQYF. The CDR3 nucleotides read TGTGCCAGCAGTGGGGGACTAGCGACAGATACGCAGTATTTT.

CDR3 nucleotide sequence: TGTGCCAGCAGTCGGAGTAGCGGGGGGGAAAGAGGAATTGAGCAGTTCTTC. Its protein is CASSRSSGGERGIEQFF. The chain employs TRBV2 and TRBJ2-1; TRBD2 matches at 11 bases. The CDR3 loop spans 17 amino acids. V dropped 5 bases and J dropped 9; count of bases not matched to a gene: 15. The germline gives CDR1 SNHLY, CDR2 FYNNEI. Looking up the rest from reference TRBV2 and TRBJ2-1 gives the full variable domain: EPEVTQTPSHQVTQMGQEVILRCVPISNHLYFYWYRQILGQKVEFLVSFYNNEISEKSEIFDDQFSVERPDGSNFTLKIRSTKLEDSAMYFCASSRSSGGERGIEQFFGPGTRLTVL.

The J gene is TRBJ2-7, the V gene TRBV14, with D perhaps matching TRBD1 (6 bases). Per the germline V gene, CDR1 is SGHDN and CDR2 is FVKESK. CDR3 length: 14 amino acids. The V gene lost 1 base and the J gene lost 5 bases, with 12 bases spanning the gap. CDR3 in DNA: TGTGCCAGCAGCCAAGCTCCAGGGGTCCACGAGCAGTACTTC. Translating gives CASSQAPGVHEQYF.

Here the CDR3 DNA reads TGTGCCAGCAGCCGAGGGGGGGGGCCGTATGGCTACACCTTC. This codes for CASSRGGGPYGYTF. The chain carries TRBV5-4 and TRBJ1-2; maybe TRBD1 (6 bases). Trimming stripped 4 bases from V and 5 bases from J, with 15 bases between. The CDR3 has 14 residues. In germline, CDR1 is SGHNT, CDR2 YYREEE (reference sequence).

This clone was observed once. The V and J genes are TRBV9 and TRBJ2-3; 8 bases map to TRBD2. The CDR3 consists of 14 residues. Germline V gene sequence: CDR1 SGDLS, CDR2 YYNGEE. J was trimmed by 6 bases and V by 0 bases; bases with no gene match: 3. This CDR3 is CASSVAGGRDTQYF. The CDR3 DNA reads as TGTGCCAGCAGCGTAGCGGGGGGGCGGGATACGCAGTATTTT.

This clone has a handful of counts. The chain uses TRBV19 and TRBJ2-3; 8 bases line up with TRBD1. This CDR3 has 15 residues. Trimming took 7 bases from V and 2 from J; bases not matched to a gene: 8. CDR1 and CDR2 (germline): LNHDA, SQIVND (reference sequence). The CDR3 region has the DNA TGTGCCAGTACGTCGATGGACAGGGACACAGATACGCAGTATTTT. Amino acids: CASTSMDRDTDTQYF.